One sample yielded the 25 T cell receptor beta chains listed below, sequenced in a study of cytomegalovirus exposure and HLA in healthy donors. 13 Jbeta primers and 60 Vbeta primers were used for the PCR. TCRdb's copy holds only in-frame clones and misses some; the assay was immunoSEQ multiplex PCR. The sample has 180,000 or so clones, 9.5% seen once. The sequenced material came from PBMCs. All receptors derive from a woman aged 25 to 45 in good health and CMV-seropositive.

The CDR3 coding sequence is TGTGCCAGCAGCTTAGATCCGGGGAAATACAATGAGCAGTTCTTC. The encoded protein is CASSLDPGKYNEQFF. The J gene is TRBJ2-1, the V gene TRBV7-6; D is perhaps TRBD2 (5 bases). Germline V gene lookup returns CDR1 SGHVS and CDR2 FNYEAQ. The length of the CDR3 is 15 residues. V dropped 1 base and J dropped 4 bases, with 11 bases sitting between them.

This clone occurred a few times. V gene TRBV28 combines with J gene TRBJ2-7, with a weak D call TRBD1 (6 bases). Germline V gives CDR1 MDHEN, CDR2 SYDVKM. CDR3 length: 15 amino acids. V was clipped by 2 bases and J by 2 bases, with 13 bases between them. The chain's CDR3 is CASSLGQGSPYEQYF. The DNA of the CDR3 is TGTGCCAGCAGTTTAGGCCAGGGGTCTCCCTACGAGCAGTACTTC.

DNA for the CDR3: TGTGCCAGCAGTTTAAGGGGGCGACTAGCGGGAGGCGAGCAGTACTTC. Translated: CASSLRGRLAGGEQYF. The chain has TRBV27 and TRBJ2-7, with TRBD2 identical over 13 bases. The CDR3 runs to 16 residues. The ends lost 2 bases at V and 6 bases at J; junction bases unmatched: 7. CDR1 is MNHEY and CDR2 is SMNVEV in the germline V gene (reference sequence).

The chain joins TRBV11-2 to TRBJ2-7, with a tentative D call TRBD1 (6 bases). CDR1 SGHAT and CDR2 FQNNGV come from the germline V gene. The CDR3 is 14 residues long. V lost 4 bases and J 5 bases, leaving 15 bases between the germline ends. This CDR3 is CASSYSTTGHEQYF. The DNA for the CDR3 is TGTGCCAGCAGCTACTCCACGACAGGCCACGAGCAGTACTTC.

The CDR3 sequence is CASGENYEQYF. CDR3 DNA: TGTGCTAGTGGGGAGAACTACGAGCAGTACTTC. The chain uses TRBV12-5 and TRBJ2-7; D call uncertain. The ends were cut back, 6 bases at V and 3 bases at J, with 6 bases in the middle. This CDR3 has 11 amino acids. From germline, CDR1 is LGHNT and CDR2 FRNRAP.

This clone was seen a handful of times. The chain recombines TRBV29-1 with TRBJ1-1; 11 bases line up with TRBD1. The length of the CDR3 is 16 residues. Looked up from germline, CDR1 is SQVTM and CDR2 is ANQGSEA. Trimming took 7 bases from V and 1 from J; bases not matched to a gene: 11. The CDR3 region has the DNA TGCAGCGCTCCCGGGGGGACAGGGGGTCCGAACACTGAAGCTTTCTTT. It yields the protein CSAPGGTGGPNTEAFF.

This clone has only a few counts. The J gene is TRBJ2-7, the V gene TRBV19, with TRBD1 identical over 7 bases. The germline gives CDR1 LNHDA, CDR2 SQIVND (reference sequence). V lost 6 bases and J lost 1; bases outside the gene matches: 3. CDR3 length equals 13 residues. DNA for the CDR3: TGTGCCAGTAGCGGGGACAGATCCTACGAGCAGTACTTC. Residues: CASSGDRSYEQYF.

A note on this clone: The sample has other DNA sequences that encode this CDR3 too. This sequence joins TRBV4-1 and TRBJ1-1, with 8 bases identical to TRBD1. V dropped 1 base and J dropped 0; count of bases not matched to a gene: 10. The length of the CDR3 is 18 residues. Germline CDR1 MGHRA, CDR2 YSYEKL. The CDR3 protein is CASSQARQGTLMNTEAFF. CDR3 DNA sequence: TGCGCCAGCAGCCAAGCACGACAGGGGACCCTCATGAACACTGAAGCTTTCTTT.

This clone was picked up a small number of times. The rearrangement links TRBV5-5 to TRBJ2-2, with 10 nucleotides matching TRBD2. This CDR3 contains 16 residues. CDR1 and CDR2 (germline): SGHKS, YYEKEE (reference sequence). After removal of 10 bases from V and 4 bases from J, the junction contained 13 bases not matched to a gene. CDR3 in DNA: TGTGCCTGCAAGCGGGAGGGCCTTTCGGTCACCGGGGAGCTGTTTTTT. It specifies CACKREGLSVTGELFF.

This clone has more than one count but fewer than ten. CDR3 DNA: TGCGCCAGCAGTGATGGGGGAGGGGCCGAACTGTTTTTT. It is translated as CASSDGGGAELFF. The V gene is TRBV10-2, the J gene TRBJ1-4; possible D gene TRBD1, 5 bases. This CDR3 region has 13 residues. Germline V gene data show CDR1 as WSHSY and CDR2 as SAAADI. Trimming took off 3 bases at V and 12 bases at J, with 14 bases between the two ends.

The V gene is TRBV10-2, the J gene TRBJ2-7, with TRBD2 matching 11 bases. The CDR3 is 16 amino acids. Germline loops: CDR1 WSHSY, CDR2 SAAADI. The ends lost 5 bases at V and 4 bases at J; junction bases unmatched: 10. This chain's CDR3 is CASSSFPGLAAYEQYF. In DNA form, the CDR3 reads TGCGCCAGCAGTTCCTTTCCGGGACTAGCGGCGTACGAGCAGTACTTC.

This clone was found a few times. The chain employs TRBV5-1 and TRBJ1-1, with TRBD1 matching 11 bases. Germline V lookup: CDR1 SGHRS, CDR2 YFSETQ. After removal of 6 bases from V and 3 bases from J, the junction contained 4 bases not matched to a gene. The CDR3 has 14 residues. CDR3 DNA sequence: TGCGCCAGCACGGGACAGGGGGTGGACACTGAAGCTTTCTTT. Translating it yields CASTGQGVDTEAFF. Complete variable domain (other parts from reference TRBV5-1 and TRBJ1-1): KAGVTQTPRYLIKTRGQQVTLSCSPISGHRSVSWYQQTPGQGLQFLFEYFSETQRNKGNFPGRFSGRQFSNSRSEMNVSTLELGDSALYLCASTGQGVDTEAFFGQGTRLTVV.

The V gene is TRBV25-1, the J gene TRBJ2-2; 9 positions agree with TRBD1. V shed 2 bases and J 3 bases; nucleotides not matched to a gene: 4. The V gene's germline CDR1 is MGHDK and CDR2 SYGVNS. The CDR3 is 16 residues long. DNA for the CDR3: TGTGCCAGCAGTGAACTGGGACAGGGCGACACCGGGGAGCTGTTTTTT. Translating it yields CASSELGQGDTGELFF.

The CDR3 DNA sequence: TGTGCCAGCAGCTTCAGACAAGCCAACACTGAAGCTTTCTTT. Encoded protein: CASSFRQANTEAFF. V is TRBV5-4 and J is TRBJ1-1; no clear D. V was shortened by 2 bases and J by 2 bases, with 10 bases between the two germline ends. CDR3 length: 14 amino acids. Germline-derived CDR1 and CDR2 are SGHNT and YYREEE (reference sequence).

Only a few counts were recorded for this clone. The V and J genes are TRBV6-1 and TRBJ2-3; 8 bases align to TRBD1. This CDR3 has 13 amino acids. Looked up from germline, CDR1 is MNHNS and CDR2 is SASEGT. J gave up 4 bases and V 8 bases, and 5 bases lay outside the gene matches. CDR3 DNA sequence: TGTGCCAGCTCAGGGGGCACCGCAGATACGCAGTATTTT. This codes for CASSGGTADTQYF.

The V and J genes are TRBV5-6 and TRBJ1-1; the match to TRBD1 covers 7 bases. Unmatched junction bases numbered 7, after V lost 2 bases and J lost 3 bases. Germline CDR1 reads SGHDT; CDR2 reads YYEEEE. This CDR3 has 15 residues. The CDR3 region is CASSLFGTEHTEAFF. For the CDR3, the DNA is TGTGCCAGCAGCTTATTTGGGACAGAGCACACTGAAGCTTTCTTT.

This clone has only a few counts. The junction and the germline gene differ at one end; a read error may be behind it. The chain carries TRBV7-8 and TRBJ2-3; 9 nucleotides agree with TRBD2. The CDR3 is 15 amino acids. Germline CDR1 and CDR2: SGHVS and FQNEAQ. The CDR3 sequence: CASSSEGAGGATPFF. As DNA, the CDR3 is TGTGCCAGCAGCTCCGAAGGGGCGGGAGGGGCGACTCCTTTTTTT.

This clone was counted between two and nine times. The V gene is TRBV21-1, the J gene TRBJ2-4; the table calls TRBD1, which could not be checked here. TRBV21-1 is a pseudogene locus. The CDR3 is 17 residues long. The CDR3 nucleotides are TGTGCCAGCAGCAAAGGAGTCAGGGGTAACAGCAAAAACATTCAGTACTTC. It encodes CASSKGVRGNSKNIQYF.

The V gene is TRBV27, the J gene TRBJ2-1; 8 bases agree with TRBD1. The trim removed 3 bases at V and 7 bases at J, leaving 8 bases unmatched. Germline V gene sequence: CDR1 MNHEY, CDR2 SMNVEV (reference sequence). The CDR3 contains 15 residues. CDR3 sequence reads: CASSFRQGARNEQFF. The CDR3 DNA sequence: TGTGCCAGCAGTTTTCGGCAGGGGGCGCGAAATGAGCAGTTCTTC.

This clone was detected only a few times. The V call is TRBV29-1, the J call TRBJ2-7; 11 nucleotides align to TRBD1. Germline V lookup: CDR1 SQVTM, CDR2 ANQGSEA. The CDR3 is 12 amino acids. Trimming at V came to 7 bases and at J to 3 bases, leaving 2 bases not matched to a gene. This chain's CDR3 is CSAGTGGYEQYF. CDR3 DNA sequence: TGCAGCGCAGGGACAGGGGGCTACGAGCAGTACTTC.

The V gene is TRBV21-1, the J gene TRBJ2-5; the D call in the table, TRBD2, was not verified against the DNA. TRBV21-1 is a recognized pseudogene. The CDR3 covers 8 residues. CDR3 region: CASSPQYF. The CDR3 bases are TGTGCCAGCAGCCCTCAGTACTTC.

The rearrangement joins TRBV13 to TRBJ2-5, with 9 bases aligning to TRBD1. The CDR3 has 16 residues. J was trimmed by 0 bases and V by 6 bases; bases with no gene match: 8. Germline lookup yields CDR1 PRHDT and CDR2 FYEKMQ (reference sequence). CDR3 sequence reads: CASSFDRGIYQETQYF. The CDR3 nucleotides read TGTGCCAGCAGTTTCGACAGGGGGATCTACCAAGAGACCCAGTACTTC.

This clone was recorded a few times. The rearrangement uses TRBV19 and TRBJ1-5, with D unclear. Trimming removed 8 bases from V and 3 bases from J, with 17 bases in between. The CDR3 covers 15 residues. CDR1 and CDR2 from the germline V gene are LNHDA and SQIVND (reference sequence). CDR3 loop: CASSLQAGNNQPQHF. The CDR3 DNA reads TGTGCCAGTTCCCTTCAAGCGGGGAACAATCAGCCCCAGCATTTT.

This chain connects TRBV2 to TRBJ1-1; a possible D gene is TRBD1 (6 bases). The germline gives CDR1 SNHLY, CDR2 FYNNEI. This CDR3 region has 15 residues. Trimming stripped 2 bases from V and 1 base from J, with 11 bases between. The CDR3 region is CASSETQTGNTEAFF. CDR3 nucleotide sequence: TGTGCCAGCAGTGAAACCCAGACAGGGAACACTGAAGCTTTCTTT. The whole variable domain, remainder taken from reference TRBV2 and TRBJ1-1, is EPEVTQTPSHQVTQMGQEVILRCVPISNHLYFYWYRQILGQKVEFLVSFYNNEISEKSEIFDDQFSVERPDGSNFTLKIRSTKLEDSAMYFCASSETQTGNTEAFFGQGTRLTVV.

The V call is TRBV4-1, the J call TRBJ1-1; no reliable D call. The CDR3 length is 13 residues. The germline V gene encodes CDR1 MGHRA and CDR2 YSYEKL. With 0 bases removed from V and 9 bases from J, the gap between germline ends came to 11 bases. In nucleotides, the CDR3 is TGCGCCAGCAGCCAAGAAAATAGGAGGAAAGCTTTCTTT. It specifies CASSQENRRKAFF.